This T cell receptor beta chain was documented in a study of cytomegalovirus exposure and HLA in healthy donors. Whole-study findings and limits: With high specificity and sensitivity, the classifier reportedly diagnosed cytomegalovirus status. Owing to their indistinguishability, certain V segments, notably TRBV6-2 and TRBV6-3, were excluded. A later analysis found that most CMV-associated TCR beta chains appeared HLA-restricted. Immune exposure information comprised only CMV serostatus.

PCR used 60 Vbeta primers and 13 Jbeta primers. TCRdb's table, derived via immunoSEQ multiplex PCR, lists solely in-frame clones and lacks some. The sample shows more than 200,000 clones, over 60% of them seen only once. This CDR3 comprises 13 residues. The V end was cut by 1 base, the J end by 4 bases, with 7 bases between. The germline V gene encodes CDR1 SNHLY and CDR2 FYNNEI. On this clone: The antigen is not known.

The TCR originated in a male donor in good health and CMV-seronegative. The sample consisted of PBMCs. The V and J genes are TRBV2 and TRBJ2-5; TRBD2 is a possible D gene (5 bases). This CDR3 reads CASSEDEGETQYF. The CDR3 DNA is TGTGCCAGCAGTGAAGATGAGGGAGAGACCCAGTACTTC.